This T cell receptor beta chain was found in a study of blood T cell repertoires in COVID-19. Across the study: Sites across the United States, Italy and Spain contributed samples from acute and convalescent COVID-19.

Between the trimmed V and J ends, which lost 1 base and 4 bases, there was a span of 20 bases. Germline CDR1 and CDR2: LGHNA and YSLEER. CDR3 size: 18 residues. TCRdb keeps only in-frame clones here, not all; method: immunoSEQ multiplex PCR. The table includes about 51,000 clones, 85% to 90% detected once. The chain recombines TRBV4-3 with TRBJ2-1; possibly TRBD2 for D (6 bases). The sample comprised peripheral blood. The receptor comes from a man older than 75 with active COVID-19. The CDR3 protein is CASSQALERTTWYNEQFF. The CDR3 region has the DNA TGCGCCAGCAGCCAAGCACTGGAACGGACTACTTGGTACAATGAGCAGTTCTTC.